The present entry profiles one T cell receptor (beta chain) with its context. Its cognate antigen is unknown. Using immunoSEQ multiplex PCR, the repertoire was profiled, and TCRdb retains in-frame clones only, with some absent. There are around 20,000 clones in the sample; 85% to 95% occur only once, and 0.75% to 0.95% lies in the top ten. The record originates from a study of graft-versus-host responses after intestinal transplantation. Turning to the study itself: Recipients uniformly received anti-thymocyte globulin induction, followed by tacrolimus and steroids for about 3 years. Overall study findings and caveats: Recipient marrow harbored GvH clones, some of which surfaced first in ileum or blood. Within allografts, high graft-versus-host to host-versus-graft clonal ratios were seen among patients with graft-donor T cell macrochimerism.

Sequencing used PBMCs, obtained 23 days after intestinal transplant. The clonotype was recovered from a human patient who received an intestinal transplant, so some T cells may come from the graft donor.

The CDR3 protein is CASSLGGRVNEQYF. The CDR3 DNA sequence: TGTGCCAGCAGCTTAGGGGGTCGAGTAAACGAGCAGTACTTC. V gene TRBV13 combines with J gene TRBJ2-7; D not certain. V was clipped by 0 bases and J by 5 bases, with 11 bases between them. Germline assignment: CDR1 PRHDT and CDR2 FYEKMQ (reference sequence). The CDR3 runs to 14 residues.